This TCR beta chain came from a study of CD4+ T cells in melanoma (dated by TCRdb to between 2021 and 2022). Context from the whole study: Neoantigen-specific CD4+ T cells in human melanoma were investigated in the study.

Patients with melanoma were used as donors. Comment on this clone: The antigen this receptor binds is unknown. No much larger clone is present one base from it, and per-base qualities are unavailable.

The receptor library was made with the immunoSEQ multiplex PCR assay. Imported from immuneACCESS, the table was reduced by TCRdb to in-frame sequences with V and J called. These copies leave out some clones; in studies compared against another copy, an unresolved V gene accounts for under half, and the cause of the remainder is not known. In all, the sample holds roughly 15,000 clones, and around 72% of those were seen once. The top ten hold 18% of the sample. CDR1 and CDR2 are drawn from the germline V gene: SGHTA, FQGTGA. Including the terminal cysteine and phenylalanine, the CDR3 comprises 15 residues. The DNA shown is the 45-base CDR3, in frame from base 1. The V and J ends are trimmed by 3 bases and 6 bases, leaving 15 bases between them. Results the study describes overall, beyond this receptor: According to the report, neoantigen-specific CD4+ T cells in melanoma displayed diverse differentiation states. Neoantigen-specific CD4+ T cells were reported to be correlated with the function of CD8+ T cells, macrophages and B cells.

This receptor was taken from a human donor with melanoma. Here the chain combines TRBV7-3 and TRBJ2-1, and possibly TRBD2, on 7 matching bases. The specimen was cells from a culture (not recorded whether cultured in vitro). The CDR3 corresponds to CASSFGKGGRNEQFF. The nucleotides are TGTGCCAGCAGCTTCGGGAAGGGGGGGCGCAATGAGCAGTTCTTC.